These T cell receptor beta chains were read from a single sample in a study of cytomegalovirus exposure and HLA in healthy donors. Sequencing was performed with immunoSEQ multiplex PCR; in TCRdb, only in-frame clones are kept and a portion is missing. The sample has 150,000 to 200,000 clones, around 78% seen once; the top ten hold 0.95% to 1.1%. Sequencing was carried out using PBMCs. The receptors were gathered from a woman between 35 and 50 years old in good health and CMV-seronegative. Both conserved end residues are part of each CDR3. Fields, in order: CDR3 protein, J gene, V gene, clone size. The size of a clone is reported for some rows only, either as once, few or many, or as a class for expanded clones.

CDR3aa: CASSPSGTSGREETQYF; j_gene: TRBJ2-5; v_gene: TRBV5-4; abundance: .
CDR3aa: CASSPTSGRALYNEQFF; j_gene: TRBJ2-1; v_gene: TRBV7-6; abundance: once
CDR3aa: CASSFSSGTGLGEQYF; j_gene: TRBJ2-7; v_gene: TRBV27; abundance: few
CDR3aa: CASTAPGSSGNTIYF; j_gene: TRBJ1-3; v_gene: TRBV6-5; abundance: .
CDR3aa: CAISNSSGVNTEAFF; j_gene: TRBJ1-1; v_gene: TRBV10-3; abundance: few
CDR3aa: CASNYGVGIHPNYGYTF; j_gene: TRBJ1-2; v_gene: TRBV19; abundance: few
CDR3aa: CASSTDSYTEAFF; j_gene: TRBJ1-1; v_gene: TRBV11-3; abundance: .
CDR3aa: CASSLDRGQYF; j_gene: TRBJ2-7; v_gene: TRBV11-3; abundance: .
CDR3aa: CASSISGSSYEQYF; j_gene: TRBJ2-7; v_gene: TRBV5-1; abundance: .
CDR3aa: CASAGQGTYEQYF; j_gene: TRBJ2-7; v_gene: TRBV6-6; abundance: .
CDR3aa: CASSLALRQEETQYF; j_gene: TRBJ2-5; v_gene: TRBV5-4; abundance: .
CDR3aa: CASSLVGDRDNQPQHF; j_gene: TRBJ1-5; v_gene: TRBV27; abundance: .
CDR3aa: CASSQGTDKSYEQYF; j_gene: TRBJ2-7; v_gene: TRBV5-4; abundance: .
CDR3aa: CASSLGPSGNYGYTF; j_gene: TRBJ1-2; v_gene: TRBV7-9; abundance: .
CDR3aa: CASSPLSSRVGNEQYF; j_gene: TRBJ2-7; v_gene: TRBV18; abundance: .
CDR3aa: CASSLGGTYEQYF; j_gene: TRBJ2-7; v_gene: TRBV28; abundance: .
CDR3aa: CASSLDGGRGETQYF; j_gene: TRBJ2-5; v_gene: TRBV11-2; abundance: .
CDR3aa: CASSSLGGENEQYF; j_gene: TRBJ2-7; v_gene: TRBV5-1; abundance: .
CDR3aa: CASSGGRASTDTQYF; j_gene: TRBJ2-3; v_gene: TRBV5-1; abundance: .
CDR3aa: CASSSLLDQGNEQFF; j_gene: TRBJ2-1; v_gene: TRBV28; abundance: .
CDR3aa: CAWSVGGGGEPQHF; j_gene: TRBJ1-5; v_gene: TRBV30; abundance: .
CDR3aa: CASSRTSGSLWNEQFF; j_gene: TRBJ2-1; v_gene: TRBV9; abundance: few
CDR3aa: CAWILANSYEQYF; j_gene: TRBJ2-7; v_gene: TRBV30; abundance: .
CDR3aa: CASNTRAGNTIYF; j_gene: TRBJ1-3; v_gene: TRBV2; abundance: .
CDR3aa: CASSLGLGSGNGEQFF; j_gene: TRBJ2-1; v_gene: TRBV7-6; abundance: .
CDR3aa: CASSPSGRSGESSYNEQFF; j_gene: TRBJ2-1; v_gene: TRBV13; abundance: .